The 14 T cell receptor beta chains below were found in one sample sequenced in a study of memory CD4+ T cells and cytomegalovirus serostatus. Here immunoSEQ multiplex PCR was the method, and the copy in TCRdb shows in-frame clones only, minus some. The table shows approximately 41,000 clones, with 75% to 85% occurring only once. Single viable CD3+CD4+CD8-CD45RO+ cells were sorted as the memory CD4+ T cells. The sample was memory CD4+ T cells from blood. These TCRs come from an adult in good health and CMV-seronegative.

This chain uses TRBV9 with TRBJ2-2; 7 bases match TRBD1. Looked up from germline, CDR1 is SGDLS and CDR2 is YYNGEE. V lost 7 bases to trimming and J lost 7 bases; unmatched junction nucleotides: 10. This CDR3 is built from 14 residues. The CDR3 protein is CASGTAGGVGELFF. CDR3 sequence (DNA): TGTGCCAGCGGGACGGCAGGGGGAGTCGGGGAGCTGTTTTTT.

This clone was counted a few times. This rearrangement joins TRBV7-2 to TRBJ2-6, with D possibly matching TRBD1 (5 bases). Germline V CDR1 and CDR2: SGHTA, FQGNSA. This CDR3 has 14 amino acids. The V gene lost 5 bases and the J gene lost 7 bases, with 12 bases spanning the gap. The CDR3 here is CASSTTREANVLTF. The CDR3 DNA reads as TGTGCCAGCAGCACTACCAGGGAAGCCAACGTCCTGACTTTC.

This chain links TRBV18 with TRBJ2-1; 13 nucleotides align to TRBD2. The CDR3 is 17 residues long. V lost 4 bases to trimming and J lost 4 bases; unmatched junction nucleotides: 7. The germline CDR1 and CDR2 sequences are KGHSH and LQKENI. The CDR3 spells CASSLTSGRATYNEQFF. The CDR3 DNA is TGTGCCAGCTCACTTACTAGCGGGAGGGCCACATACAATGAGCAGTTCTTC. The full variable domain, its missing parts supplied by reference TRBV18 and TRBJ2-1, is NAGVMQNPRHLVRRRGQEARLRCSPMKGHSHVYWYRQLPEEGLKFMVYLQKENIIDESGMPKERFSAEFPKEGPSILRIQQVVRGDSAAYFCASSLTSGRATYNEQFFGPGTRLTVL.

The gene calls are TRBV9 and TRBJ2-1; tentatively, D is TRBD2 (7 bases). CDR3 size: 15 residues. Germline values: CDR1 SGDLS, CDR2 YYNGEE. V dropped 2 bases and J dropped 4 bases, with 13 bases sitting between them. The CDR3 nucleotides are TGTGCCAGCAGCGTTGCCAGGGGAGGGTACAATGAGCAGTTCTTC. Residues: CASSVARGGYNEQFF.

The genes are TRBV11-2 and TRBJ2-3; a possible D gene is TRBD2 (5 bases). From germline, CDR1 is SGHAT and CDR2 FQNNGV. Trimming removed 9 bases from V and 4 bases from J, with 8 bases in between. This CDR3 is built from 11 residues. CDR3 region: CARSGPDTQYF. The CDR3 nucleotides read TGTGCCAGAAGCGGTCCAGATACGCAGTATTTT. Filled out from reference TRBV11-2 and TRBJ2-3, the complete variable domain reads EAGVAQSPRYKIIEKRQSVAFWCNPISGHATLYWYQQILGQGPKLLIQFQNNGVVDDSQLPKDRFSAERLKGVDSTLKIQPAKLEDSAVYLCARSGPDTQYFGPGTRLTVL.

The V and J genes are TRBV2 and TRBJ2-7, with TRBD1 matching over 7 bases. Germline trimming cut 3 bases from V and 1 base from J; bases unmatched to any gene: 6. The CDR3 runs 15 residues. The V gene's germline CDR1 is SNHLY and CDR2 FYNNEI. The CDR3 loop is CASSDLLDRSYEQYF. The CDR3 DNA is TGTGCCAGCAGTGATCTCCTGGACAGGTCCTACGAGCAGTACTTC.

V usage is TRBV11-1 and J usage is TRBJ2-1; D may be TRBD1 or TRBD2 (6 bases each). The CDR3 runs to 16 residues. V lost 5 bases, J lost 4 bases, and 18 bases lay in between. The V gene's germline CDR1 is SGHAT and CDR2 FQDESV (reference sequence). CDR3 protein: CASSLQVGGGYNEQFF. CDR3 DNA sequence: TGTGCCAGCAGCCTTCAGGTTGGAGGGGGATACAATGAGCAGTTCTTC.

The chain combines TRBV7-2 with TRBJ2-2, with 9 bases that match TRBD2. The V gene end was trimmed by 9 bases and the J gene end by 8 bases; junction bases not matched to a gene: 7. The CDR3 is 13 residues long. Germline-derived CDR1 and CDR2 are SGHTA and FQGNSA. DNA of the CDR3: TGTGCCAGTAGTAGCGGGAGTTGGGGGGAGCTGTTTTTT. Translating it yields CASSSGSWGELFF.

This clone has just one count. The rearrangement joins TRBV30 to TRBJ2-3; D is unclear. The ends were cut back, 2 bases at V and 1 base at J, with 13 bases in the middle. The CDR3 runs to 15 residues. Germline CDR1 reads GTSNPN; CDR2 reads SVGIG (reference sequence). CDR3: CAWSRGPIRTDTQYF. The CDR3 DNA reads as TGTGCCTGGAGTCGAGGACCAATCCGCACAGATACGCAGTATTTT. Full variable domain (missing parts from reference TRBV30 and TRBJ2-3): SQTIHQWPATLVQPVGSPLSLECTVEGTSNPNLYWYRQAAGRGLQLLFYSVGIGQISSEVPQNLSASRPQDRQFILSSKKLLLSDSGFYLCAWSRGPIRTDTQYFGPGTRLTVL.

The V and J genes are TRBV7-2 and TRBJ2-7; D remains ambiguous. Trimming cost V 1 base and J 2 bases, with 9 bases left between them. Germline V CDR1 and CDR2: SGHTA, FQGNSA. The CDR3 totals 14 residues. The CDR3 loop reads CASSLGPGAYEQYF. The CDR3, as DNA: TGTGCCAGCAGCTTAGGCCCCGGAGCCTACGAGCAGTACTTC.

The chain employs TRBV9 and TRBJ2-6, with TRBD2 matching over 9 bases. Germline V gene sequence: CDR1 SGDLS, CDR2 YYNGEE. Trimming at V came to 0 bases and at J to 0 bases, leaving 1 base not matched to a gene. The CDR3 totals 17 residues. Here the CDR3 reads CASSVGGRASGANVLTF. The CDR3 DNA reads as TGTGCCAGCAGCGTAGGCGGGAGGGCCTCTGGGGCCAACGTCCTGACTTTC.

This clone was counted a few times. The chain combines TRBV10-3 with TRBJ1-1, with D unresolved. The CDR3 contains 11 residues. V dropped 8 bases and J dropped 1 base, with 5 bases sitting between them. Germline CDR1 and CDR2: ENHRY and SYGVKD. In DNA form, the CDR3 reads TGTGCCATCTCGGAGAACACTGAAGCTTTCTTT. Translating gives CAISENTEAFF.

The chain links TRBV7-2 to TRBJ2-1; unclear D gene. This CDR3 is built from 12 residues. V was clipped by 1 base and J by 7 bases, with 5 bases between them. CDR1 is SGHTA and CDR2 is FQGNSA in the germline V gene. CDR3 in DNA: TGTGCCAGCAGCTTAGACAAAAATGAGCAGTTCTTC. Amino acid sequence: CASSLDKNEQFF.

The gene calls are TRBV7-2 and TRBJ2-2; 8 bases are a match to TRBD2. The V gene end was trimmed by 5 bases and the J gene end by 5 bases; junction bases not matched to a gene: 4. In germline, CDR1 is SGHTA, CDR2 FQGNSA. The CDR3 is made up of 14 amino acids. The CDR3 sequence is CASSKTSATGELFF. CDR3 DNA: TGTGCCAGCAGCAAGACTAGCGCTACCGGGGAGCTGTTTTTT.